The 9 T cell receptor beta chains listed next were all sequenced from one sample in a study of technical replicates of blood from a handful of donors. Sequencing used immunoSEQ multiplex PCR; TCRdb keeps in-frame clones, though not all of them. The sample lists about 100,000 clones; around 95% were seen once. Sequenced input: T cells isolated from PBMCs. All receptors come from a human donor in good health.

CDR3 coding DNA: TGTGCCAGCAGTTCTCCCACCGACAGGCGGCCTGGAAACACCATATATTTT. This translates into CASSSPTDRRPGNTIYF. The chain links TRBV6-9 to TRBJ1-3, with D possibly being TRBD1 (6 bases). The germline V gene encodes CDR1 MNHGY and CDR2 SVAAGI. The V gene lost 4 bases and the J gene lost 2 bases, with 18 bases spanning the gap. This CDR3 comprises 17 residues.

CDR3 region: CASSEIITGNQPQHF. In DNA form, the CDR3 reads TGTGCCAGCAGTGAAATAATAACGGGCAATCAGCCCCAGCATTTT. The chain combines TRBV6-1 with TRBJ1-5; D ambiguous. Trimming left V 2 bases short and J 2 bases short, with 10 bases between. Germline V CDR1 and CDR2: MNHNS, SASEGT. This CDR3 has 15 residues.

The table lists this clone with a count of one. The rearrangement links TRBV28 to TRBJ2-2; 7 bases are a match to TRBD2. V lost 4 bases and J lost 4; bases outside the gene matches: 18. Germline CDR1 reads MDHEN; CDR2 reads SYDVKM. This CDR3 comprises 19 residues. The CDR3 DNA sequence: TGTGCCAGCAGTTCCCTTGGGGGGGTCCCGGGACTTCTCACCGGGGAGCTGTTTTTT. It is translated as CASSSLGGVPGLLTGELFF.

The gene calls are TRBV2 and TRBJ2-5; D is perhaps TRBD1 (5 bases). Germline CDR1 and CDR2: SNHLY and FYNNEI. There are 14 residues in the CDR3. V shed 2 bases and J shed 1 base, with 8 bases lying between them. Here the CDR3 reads CASSEWGSQETQYF. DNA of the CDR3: TGTGCCAGCAGTGAATGGGGCAGCCAAGAGACCCAGTACTTC.

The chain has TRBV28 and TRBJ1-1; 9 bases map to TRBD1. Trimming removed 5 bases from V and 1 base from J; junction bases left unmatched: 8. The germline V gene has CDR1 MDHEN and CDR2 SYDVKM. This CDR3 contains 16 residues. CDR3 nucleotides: TGTGCCAGCAGTCTTCGTCTGGGACAGGGGAACACTGAAGCTTTCTTT. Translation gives CASSLRLGQGNTEAFF.

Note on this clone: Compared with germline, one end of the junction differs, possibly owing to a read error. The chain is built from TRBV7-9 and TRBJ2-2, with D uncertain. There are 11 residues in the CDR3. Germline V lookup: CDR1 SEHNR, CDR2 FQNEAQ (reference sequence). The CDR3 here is CASDNNGELFF. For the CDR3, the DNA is TGTGCCAGCGATAACAACGGGGAGCTGTTTTTT.

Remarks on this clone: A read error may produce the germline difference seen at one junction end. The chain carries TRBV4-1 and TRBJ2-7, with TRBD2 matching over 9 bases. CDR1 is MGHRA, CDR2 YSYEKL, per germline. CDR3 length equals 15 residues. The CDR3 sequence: CASSQVLAGDYGQYF. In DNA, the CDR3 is TGCGCCAGCAGCCAAGTCTTAGCGGGAGATTACGGGCAGTACTTC.

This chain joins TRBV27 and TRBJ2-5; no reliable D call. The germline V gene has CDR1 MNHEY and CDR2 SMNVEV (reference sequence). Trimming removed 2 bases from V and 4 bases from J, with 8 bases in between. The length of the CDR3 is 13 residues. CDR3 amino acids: CASSLPGSETQYF. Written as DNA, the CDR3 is TGTGCCAGCAGTTTACCCGGGTCAGAGACCCAGTACTTC.

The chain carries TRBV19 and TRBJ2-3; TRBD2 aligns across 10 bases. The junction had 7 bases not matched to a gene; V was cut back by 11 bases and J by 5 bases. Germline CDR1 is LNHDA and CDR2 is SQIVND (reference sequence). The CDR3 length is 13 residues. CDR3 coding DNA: TGTGCCCAGGGGTCTAGCGGGGGAGATACGCAGTATTTT. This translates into CAQGSSGGDTQYF.